Each of the 27 T cell receptor beta chains below was sequenced from the same sample in a study of molecular identifiers for immune sequencing clone quantification listed by TCRdb under 2018. Receptors were amplified or captured by PCR. Sequenced using a NextSeq 500. TCRdb reprocessed the public reads (quality trimming at Q25 with fastp, clone calling with MiXCR) and kept in-frame beta chains. Rows are combined by CDR3 protein, so each entry shows the most common genes and DNA. This sample has more than 450,000 distinct CDR3 sequences in its table, and roughly 24% of those were observed once. The top ten constitute around 0.78% of the sample. Material for sequencing was naive CD8+ T cells from blood, with Jurkat cell RNA spiked in. The cell subset or site label, read with the paper, signifies: FACS-sorted CD8+CD4-CCR7+CD45RA+ naive T cells. The origin of the receptors is a human donor in good health. Some libraries in this study had Jurkat cell RNA spiked in.

To note about this clonotype: A much larger clone is a single base away; this may be a read error. The chain links TRBV5-3 to TRBJ2-5; maybe TRBD1 (5 bases). TRBV5-3 is flagged as an ORF with uncertain function. The CDR3 has 13 residues. The CDR3 reads CASSLGQEETLYF. The CDR3 region has the DNA TGTGCCAGCAGCTTGGGGCAGGAAGAGACCCTGTACTTC.

This clonotype was seen ten or more times. The chain carries TRBV18 and TRBJ2-5; weak D call: TRBD2 (6 bases). The CDR3 is 15 residues long. Trimming took off 3 bases at V and 4 bases at J, with 15 bases between the two ends. Germline V CDR1 and CDR2: KGHSH, LQKENI. The CDR3 region is CASSPRERMVETQYF. The CDR3 DNA sequence: TGTGCCAGCTCACCCCGGGAGCGGATGGTAGAGACCCAGTACTTC.

This chain uses TRBV5-1 with TRBJ2-1, with D unclear. Germline lookup yields CDR1 SGHRS and CDR2 YFSETQ. V was pared by 2 bases and J by 4 bases, with 16 bases between. CDR3 size: 16 residues. DNA for the CDR3: TGCGCCAGCAGCTTCAGGCAAACGGCGCCGTACAATGAGCAGTTCTTC. It codes for CASSFRQTAPYNEQFF.

The rearrangement links TRBV30 to TRBJ1-2; D remains unclear. With 1 base removed from V and 1 base from J, the gap between germline ends came to 4 bases. Germline-derived CDR1 and CDR2 are GTSNPN and SVGIG (reference sequence). The CDR3 has 12 residues. This chain's CDR3 is CAWSAVNYGYTF. Here the CDR3 DNA reads TGTGCCTGGAGTGCAGTTAACTATGGCTACACCTTC.

This clonotype was detected only a few times. The V gene is TRBV7-2, the J gene TRBJ2-7; no reliable D call. Germline V gene data show CDR1 as SGHTA and CDR2 as FQGNSA. The CDR3 is 18 amino acids. Trimming took 5 bases from V and 7 from J, leaving 30 bases between them. The CDR3 here is CASSPLAVGTPTTGEQYF. In DNA form, the CDR3 reads TGTGCCAGCAGCCCCCTGGCGGTGGGAACCCCTACTACGGGTGAGCAGTACTTC.

This clonotype appeared many times. Mismatch with germline at one junction end may stem from a read error. The CDR3 here is CASSEVASGGWCF. In DNA, the CDR3 is TGTGCCAGCAGTGAAGTGGCTAGCGGGGGTTGGTGCTTC. This chain uses TRBV2 with TRBJ2-4, with 10 bases that match TRBD2. The germline V gene encodes CDR1 SNHLY and CDR2 FYNNEI. The CDR3 contains 13 residues.

The chain recombines TRBV2 with TRBJ2-7; 7 bases align to TRBD1. With 0 bases clipped from V and 2 bases from J, the junction kept 4 bases outside the gene matches. Germline V gives CDR1 SNHLY, CDR2 FYNNEI. CDR3 length equals 15 residues. CDR3 nucleotide sequence: TGTGCCAGCAGTGAAGCGACAGGGAACGCCTACGAGCAGTACTTC. It is translated as CASSEATGNAYEQYF. The variable domain in full, with the rest retrieved from reference TRBV2 and TRBJ2-7, is EPEVTQTPSHQVTQMGQEVILRCVPISNHLYFYWYRQILGQKVEFLVSFYNNEISEKSEIFDDQFSVERPDGSNFTLKIRSTKLEDSAMYFCASSEATGNAYEQYFGPGTRLTVT.

Details on this clonotype: It may be a read error: a sequence one base away is much more abundant. The chain uses TRBV27 and TRBJ1-1, with 7 bases fitting TRBD1. The CDR3 consists of 15 residues. From germline, CDR1 is MNHEY and CDR2 SMNVEV (reference sequence). The CDR3 DNA is TGTGCCAGCAGTCCAAAACAGGGGATGAACCCTGAAGCTTTCTTT. Amino acid sequence: CASSPKQGMNPEAFF.

A word on this clonotype: At one end the junction does not follow the germline gene, possibly because of a read error. The chain links TRBV29-1 to TRBJ1-4; no definite D call. The CDR3 contains 12 residues. The germline gives CDR1 SQVTM, CDR2 ANQGSEA. CDR3: CSVEDSASRLLF. CDR3 DNA: TGCAGCGTTGAAGATTCCGCTAGTAGACTGCTTTTT.

The chain links TRBV20-1 to TRBJ2-7, with D perhaps being TRBD1 or TRBD2 (5 bases each). CDR3 length: 13 amino acids. From germline, CDR1 is DFQATT and CDR2 SNEGSKA (reference sequence). Trimming pared 6 bases from V and 2 bases from J, leaving 14 bases between. CDR3 DNA: TGCAGTGCCCGCCGGGACGCGGCCTACGAGCAGTACTTC. It translates to CSARRDAAYEQYF.

This clonotype has ten or more counts. The V and J genes are TRBV27 and TRBJ1-1; possibly TRBD1 for D (5 bases). Germline lookup yields CDR1 MNHEY and CDR2 SMNVEV (reference sequence). The CDR3 is made up of 14 amino acids. Deletions cut 5 bases from V and 5 bases from J, with 15 bases between. CDR3 nucleotide sequence: TGTGCCAGCAGTGGACGGGACGGAGAAACTGAAGCTTTCTTT. This encodes CASSGRDGETEAFF.

This clonotype has ten or more counts. This chain uses TRBV12-3 or TRBV12-4 with TRBJ1-4; D is ambiguous. The germline V and J ends were trimmed by 9 bases and 8 bases, with 19 bases remaining between them. This CDR3 is built from 14 residues. This chain's CDR3 is CARNSRWVPEKLFF. Written as DNA, the CDR3 is TGTGCCAGGAATAGTCGTTGGGTTCCGGAAAAACTGTTTTTT.

This chain links TRBV20-1 with TRBJ2-7, with unresolved D. The length of the CDR3 is 13 residues. Trimming stripped 3 bases from V and 2 bases from J, with 11 bases between. Germline CDR1 and CDR2: DFQATT and SNEGSKA (reference sequence). CDR3 protein: CSARALPTYEQYF. CDR3 coding DNA: TGCAGTGCTAGGGCCCTGCCGACCTACGAGCAGTACTTC.

The chain recombines TRBV2 with TRBJ2-7, with 11 bases identical to TRBD2. The junction had 10 bases not matched to a gene; V was cut back by 3 bases and J by 0 bases. Germline V gene lookup returns CDR1 SNHLY and CDR2 FYNNEI. The CDR3 covers 18 residues. Here the CDR3 DNA reads TGTGCCAGCAGTGACTCTCGACTAGCGGGGCAGAGCTCCTACGAGCAGTACTTC. Its translation: CASSDSRLAGQSSYEQYF.

The chain's CDR3 is CASSYGDRGRYNEQFF. The CDR3 nucleotides are TGTGCCAGCAGCTACGGAGACAGGGGGCGCTACAATGAGCAGTTCTTC. The chain carries TRBV5-6 and TRBJ2-1, with 10 bases matching TRBD1. Trimming at V came to 3 bases and at J to 3 bases, leaving 6 bases not matched to a gene. The length of the CDR3 is 16 residues. CDR1 and CDR2 (germline): SGHDT, YYEEEE.

Comments on this clonotype: A much larger clone lies a single base off, so this may be a read error. The V gene is TRBV9, the J gene TRBJ2-3, with TRBD2 identical over 10 bases. Germline-derived CDR1 and CDR2 are SGDLS and YYNGEE. The J segment lost 4 bases and the V segment lost 0 bases, leaving 8 bases of the junction unmatched. This CDR3 is built from 17 residues. Written as DNA, the CDR3 is TGTGCCAGCAGCGTAGAGGGGGCTAGCGGGGGAGCAGATACGCAGTATTTT. This gives the protein CASSVEGASGGADTQYF.

This clonotype was picked up a small number of times. This chain connects TRBV5-5 to TRBJ1-1, with a weak D call TRBD1 (5 bases). The V gene's germline CDR1 is SGHKS and CDR2 YYEKEE (reference sequence). V lost 2 bases to trimming and J lost 7 bases, with 15 bases between them. CDR3 length: 14 amino acids. The CDR3, as DNA: TGTGCCAGCAGCTTAGTTGGTTCAGGGTATGAAGCTTTCTTT. Translation: CASSLVGSGYEAFF.

This clonotype was observed many times. The chain links TRBV12-3 or TRBV12-4 to TRBJ1-4; a weak D match, TRBD1 (6 bases). The CDR3 spans 15 residues. V was trimmed by 5 bases and J by 3 bases, leaving 13 bases between them. The DNA for the CDR3 is TGTGCCAGCAGTCCAACAGGGCTCTCTAATGAAAAACTGTTTTTT. Amino acids: CASSPTGLSNEKLFF.

This clonotype appeared a few times. The chain uses TRBV24-1 and TRBJ2-2; 11 nucleotides line up with TRBD2. Looked up from germline, CDR1 is KGHDR and CDR2 is SFDVKD. The ends lost 6 bases at V and 7 bases at J; junction bases unmatched: 12. The CDR3 runs 17 residues. CDR3 region: CATSPQGFGLAGGELFF. CDR3 DNA: TGTGCCACCAGTCCCCAGGGATTTGGACTAGCGGGCGGGGAGCTGTTTTTT.

The chain uses TRBV6-2 or TRBV6-3 and TRBJ2-5; D might be TRBD1 or TRBD2, each matching 5 bases. This CDR3 region has 15 residues. Germline lookup yields CDR1 MNHEY and CDR2 SVGEGT. V was pared by 2 bases and J by 4 bases, with 14 bases between. The CDR3 DNA reads TGTGCCAGCAGTTACCTTGGGGACCAGACAGAGACCCAGTACTTC. Its protein is CASSYLGDQTETQYF.

The chain joins TRBV30 to TRBJ2-7; D is tentatively TRBD1 or TRBD2 (5 bases each). Germline lookup yields CDR1 GTSNPN and CDR2 SVGIG (reference sequence). The CDR3 sequence is 14 residues long. V was trimmed by 0 bases and J by 3 bases, leaving 12 bases between them. DNA for the CDR3: TGTGCCTGGAGTGTACTTGGGGGATACTACGAGCAGTACTTC. This sequence encodes CAWSVLGGYYEQYF.

This clonotype was seen repeatedly, ten times or more. The chain employs TRBV12-3 or TRBV12-4 and TRBJ2-3; 10 nucleotides match TRBD1. The CDR3 sequence is 16 residues long. Trimming at V came to 5 bases and at J to 6 bases, leaving 11 bases not matched to a gene. CDR3 in DNA: TGTGCCAGCAGTCCTCACCCCCGGACAGGGGGGGATACGCAGTATTTT. This translates into CASSPHPRTGGDTQYF.

The chain recombines TRBV20-1 with TRBJ2-5, with 7 bases identical to TRBD2. Germline CDR1 and CDR2: DFQATT and SNEGSKA (reference sequence). The CDR3 has 15 amino acids. With V trimmed by 3 bases and J by 5 bases, 12 bases remained unmatched. In nucleotides, the CDR3 is TGCAGTGCTAGCGTCGGACTAGTTGAGATGGAGACCCAGTACTTC. Translating gives CSASVGLVEMETQYF.

This clonotype came up a few times. V gene TRBV28 combines with J gene TRBJ1-2, with D maybe TRBD1 (6 bases). In germline, CDR1 is MDHEN, CDR2 SYDVKM. The CDR3 extends over 19 amino acids. The V gene lost 4 bases and the J gene lost 3 bases, with 27 bases spanning the gap. The CDR3 DNA reads as TGTGCCAGCAGTTCCCCTCGGACAGACGGCCCCGGGGGGTACTATGGCTACACCTTC. It yields the protein CASSSPRTDGPGGYYGYTF.

This clonotype showed up many times. The rearrangement joins TRBV7-2 to TRBJ1-1; perhaps TRBD1 as D (5 bases). This CDR3 comprises 15 residues. The V end was cut by 1 base, the J end by 7 bases, with 16 bases between. Germline V lookup: CDR1 SGHTA, CDR2 FQGNSA. The CDR3 DNA reads as TGTGCCAGCAGCTTAGTCCCAGGGAGCTTAATTGAAGCTTTCTTT. This translates into CASSLVPGSLIEAFF.

This clonotype was seen ten or more times. The CDR3 region is CASSHSDRYQETQYF. The CDR3 region has the DNA TGTGCCAGCAGCCATTCGGACAGGTACCAAGAGACCCAGTACTTC. The genes are TRBV3-1 and TRBJ2-5, with 7 bases aligning to TRBD1. V dropped 3 bases and J dropped 0; count of bases not matched to a gene: 4. The CDR3 consists of 15 residues. The V gene's germline CDR1 is LGHDT and CDR2 YNNKEL (reference sequence).

Note on this clonotype: At one end the junction does not follow the germline gene, possibly because of a read error. The rearrangement uses TRBV5-3 and TRBJ2-7, with D tentatively TRBD1 (5 bases). TRBV5-3 is classed as an ORF, of uncertain function. The CDR3 has 17 residues. Here the CDR3 reads CASSLYIYRQPKNEQYF. The CDR3 DNA reads TGTGCCAGCAGCTTATACATCTATCGACAGCCTAAAAACGAGCAGTACTTC.